The present T cell receptor (beta chain) was sequenced within a study of blood T cells in healthy people across ages. Study information: Template switching caught about one barcoded beta molecule for each two T cells.

Together with a sample-barcoded 5' primer, a J-beta primer mix was included in a second PCR lasting roughly 7 to 11 cycles. TCRdb used MiXCR to reprocess the 5' RACE reads, holding one entry per CDR3 protein. The sample lists 650,000 to 700,000 distinct CDR3 sequences, about 30% occurring once. At least ten counts were recorded for this clonotype. Whenever a sample was processed, at least 6 million PBMCs were isolated. Total RNA was isolated from each sample in quantities of at least 6 micrograms. Germline values: CDR1 LGHDT, CDR2 YNNKEL (reference sequence). The junction had 6 bases not matched to a gene; V was cut back by 1 base and J by 5 bases. The CDR3 contains 17 residues.

The rearrangement uses TRBV3-1 and TRBJ2-1; 12 positions match TRBD2. The origin of this receptor is a woman of 80 years or more in good health. Source material: blood. The CDR3 nucleotides are TGTGCCAGCAGCCAAGTTATACTAGCGGGGGGAAACAATGAGCAGTTCTTC. As protein: CASSQVILAGGNNEQFF.